The sequence of this T cell receptor (beta chain) was determined in a study of blood T cell repertoires in COVID-19. Across the study: PBMCs, B-cell-depleted T cells, or T cells were the source of the cDNA or gDNA that made up the material.

Trimming cost V 0 bases and J 0 bases, with 11 bases left between them. Germline V lookup: CDR1 SNHLY, CDR2 FYNNEI. The CDR3 runs 16 residues. Original processing notes: Amplification of reference gene primers was used by the study to estimate nucleated cell counts. Assay used: immunoSEQ multiplex PCR; TCRdb lists only in-frame clones, some missing. V, J and clone size are those of that table, while D and trimming were read from the DNA. The data hold some 21,000 clones, with more than 75% observed a single time. Sequencing was done on a sample of peripheral blood. The TCR originated in a human donor with active COVID-19. The donor label of this sample is uncertain. V usage is TRBV2 and J usage is TRBJ1-1; D is uncertain. In DNA form, the CDR3 reads TGTGCCAGCAGTGAAGCGCTCGGGGTACTGAACACTGAAGCTTTCTTT. As protein: CASSEALGVLNTEAFF.